The 30 T cell receptor beta chains given below trace back to one sample, sequenced in a study of OX40 agonist ivuxolimab in advanced cancers. TCRdb's table, derived via immunoSEQ multiplex PCR, lists solely in-frame clones and lacks some. Among fewer than 85,000 clones listed, more than 75% were seen once. The material sequenced was CD4+ or CD8+ T cells sorted from blood, taken in a trial of the OX40 agonist ivuxolimab. Receptors were obtained from an adult with an advanced solid tumor such as melanoma, head and neck, liver or kidney cancer.

The J gene is TRBJ2-5, the V gene TRBV29-1; the D is unclear. CDR1 and CDR2 from the germline V gene are SQVTM and ANQGSEA. The CDR3 runs 12 residues. With 6 bases removed from V and 5 bases from J, the gap between germline ends came to 13 bases. The CDR3 sequence is CSVDSTTETQYF. CDR3 DNA sequence: TGCAGCGTAGATAGCACGACGGAGACCCAGTACTTC.

J is TRBJ2-1 and V is TRBV9; D gene unclear. The length of the CDR3 is 13 residues. Trimming pared 0 bases from V and 5 bases from J, leaving 6 bases between. The germline V gene has CDR1 SGDLS and CDR2 YYNGEE. The CDR3 region has the DNA TGTGCCAGCAGCGTAGCCCACGACAATGAGCAGTTCTTC. This translates into CASSVAHDNEQFF.

This chain joins TRBV6-1 and TRBJ2-2, with 13 bases identical to TRBD2. In germline, CDR1 is MNHNS, CDR2 SASEGT. The CDR3 totals 15 residues. V shed 7 bases and J 7 bases; nucleotides not matched to a gene: 6. The CDR3 sequence: CASIGLAGVGGELFF. CDR3 coding DNA: TGTGCCAGCATAGGACTAGCGGGAGTGGGCGGGGAGCTGTTTTTT.

The V gene is TRBV5-1, the J gene TRBJ2-3, with D unclear. This CDR3 contains 14 residues. The V and J ends lost 7 bases and 2 bases respectively, with 14 bases between them. Germline V gene lookup returns CDR1 SGHRS and CDR2 YFSETQ. The CDR3 bases are TGCGCCAGCGGAACAGAAAGAAACACAGATACGCAGTATTTT. This translates into CASGTERNTDTQYF. The whole variable domain, remainder taken from reference TRBV5-1 and TRBJ2-3, is KAGVTQTPRYLIKTRGQQVTLSCSPISGHRSVSWYQQTPGQGLQFLFEYFSETQRNKGNFPGRFSGRQFSNSRSEMNVSTLELGDSALYLCASGTERNTDTQYFGPGTRLTVL.

This clone was recorded a few times. V is TRBV27 and J is TRBJ2-5; 8 nucleotides match TRBD2. CDR1 and CDR2 (germline): MNHEY, SMNVEV (reference sequence). Losses at the gene ends were 9 bases for V and 0 bases for J; bases not matched to a gene: 3. The CDR3 extends over 13 amino acids. CDR3 in amino acids: CARREGYQETQYF. The CDR3 nucleotides are TGTGCCAGACGGGAGGGATACCAAGAGACCCAGTACTTC.

This clone was counted only a few times. V usage is TRBV5-6 and J usage is TRBJ2-1, with 16 bases matching TRBD2. V lost 3 bases, J lost 7 bases, and 7 bases stayed unmatched. This CDR3 is built from 17 residues. CDR1 and CDR2 (germline): SGHDT, YYEEEE. The CDR3 DNA reads TGTGCCAGCAGCTGGGAACAGGGACTAGCGGGAGGGAATGAGCAGTTCTTC. It translates to CASSWEQGLAGGNEQFF.

The chain links TRBV5-1 to TRBJ2-1; 8 nucleotides align to TRBD1. This CDR3 spans 16 amino acids. The junction had 11 bases not matched to a gene; V was cut back by 2 bases and J by 7 bases. The germline CDR1 and CDR2 sequences are SGHRS and YFSETQ. CDR3 sequence reads: CASSFQPTGAGNEQFF. The CDR3 nucleotides read TGCGCCAGCAGCTTTCAACCGACAGGGGCCGGGAATGAGCAGTTCTTC. The full variable domain, rest sourced from reference TRBV5-1 and TRBJ2-1, is KAGVTQTPRYLIKTRGQQVTLSCSPISGHRSVSWYQQTPGQGLQFLFEYFSETQRNKGNFPGRFSGRQFSNSRSEMNVSTLELGDSALYLCASSFQPTGAGNEQFFGPGTRLTVL.

The rearrangement joins TRBV6-5 to TRBJ2-2, with D possibly TRBD2 on 6 matching bases. Germline V gene lookup returns CDR1 MNHEY and CDR2 SVGAGI. Trimming left V 7 bases short and J 6 bases short, with 18 bases between. This CDR3 region has 15 residues. CDR3 loop: CASTPGLAFSGELFF. The CDR3 DNA sequence: TGTGCCAGCACCCCGGGGCTAGCGTTTTCCGGGGAGCTGTTTTTT.

Comments on this clone: An end of the junction differs from the germline gene, which may be a read error. V and J are TRBV4-2 and TRBJ1-2; the match to TRBD1 covers 7 bases. Germline assignment: CDR1 LGHNA and CDR2 YNFKEQ. The CDR3 contains 14 residues. The CDR3 loop is CASSQAGTDYDYTF. CDR3 sequence (DNA): TGTGCCAGCAGCCAAGCTGGGACAGACTATGACTACACCTTC.

The V and J genes are TRBV6-5 and TRBJ1-2, with D uncertain. Per the germline V gene, CDR1 is MNHEY and CDR2 is SVGAGI. This CDR3 has 15 amino acids. V lost 0 bases, J lost 4 bases, and 12 bases lay in between. The CDR3 DNA reads TGTGCCAGCAGTTACTCGTTACAGACCCCCTATGGCTACACCTTC. This translates into CASSYSLQTPYGYTF.

The chain uses TRBV5-4 and TRBJ2-2; 7 positions agree with TRBD2. Losses at the gene ends were 3 bases for V and 4 bases for J; bases not matched to a gene: 12. Germline CDR1 SGHNT, CDR2 YYREEE (reference sequence). CDR3 length equals 17 residues. CDR3 residues: CASSWRAMGLTTGELFF. CDR3 bases: TGTGCCAGCAGCTGGAGGGCTATGGGACTAACCACCGGGGAGCTGTTTTTT.

This clone was recorded a few times. The V call is TRBV6-1, the J call TRBJ2-2; 8 bases match TRBD1. The CDR3 sequence is 15 residues long. Trimming took 5 bases from V and 7 from J; bases not matched to a gene: 9. Germline V gene lookup returns CDR1 MNHNS and CDR2 SASEGT. Here the CDR3 reads CASSSSDRALGELFF. CDR3 nucleotide sequence: TGTGCCAGCAGTTCATCGGACAGGGCACTCGGGGAGCTGTTTTTT.

This chain connects TRBV27 to TRBJ2-1; TRBD2 matches 8 bases. This CDR3 region has 17 residues. Germline V gives CDR1 MNHEY, CDR2 SMNVEV (reference sequence). V shed 6 bases and J 6 bases; nucleotides not matched to a gene: 16. Written as DNA, the CDR3 is TGTGCCAGCAGCCCCGTCACATGGACTAGCCCCACCAATGAGCAGTTCTTC. Protein product: CASSPVTWTSPTNEQFF.

The chain is built from TRBV5-4 and TRBJ1-5; no definite D call. V shed 2 bases and J shed 5 bases, with 8 bases lying between them. Germline CDR1 is SGHNT and CDR2 is YYREEE (reference sequence). The CDR3 is made up of 13 amino acids. This CDR3 is CASSFLPDQPQHF. Written as DNA, the CDR3 is TGTGCCAGCAGCTTCCTGCCCGATCAGCCCCAGCATTTT. The whole variable domain, remainder taken from reference TRBV5-4 and TRBJ1-5, is ETGVTQSPTHLIKTRGQQVTLRCSSQSGHNTVSWYQQALGQGPQFIFQYYREEENGRGNFPPRFSGLQFPNYSSELNVNALELDDSALYLCASSFLPDQPQHFGDGTRLSIL.

The V call is TRBV2, the J call TRBJ2-1; 12 nucleotides agree with TRBD2. CDR1 and CDR2 (germline): SNHLY, FYNNEI. The CDR3 sequence is 15 residues long. The V gene end was trimmed by 1 base and the J gene end by 7 bases; junction bases not matched to a gene: 2. The CDR3, as DNA: TGTGCCAGCAGTGAAGGACTAGCGGGAGTTAATGAGCAGTTCTTC. Translation: CASSEGLAGVNEQFF.

V is TRBV28 and J is TRBJ2-7; 9 bases match TRBD1. Trimming cost V 5 bases and J 2 bases; bases outside gene matches: 13. Per germline, CDR1 MDHEN and CDR2 SYDVKM. There are 17 residues in the CDR3. CDR3 protein: CASSPYPGTGRTYEQYF. The CDR3, as DNA: TGTGCCAGCAGTCCCTACCCCGGGACAGGGAGGACCTACGAGCAGTACTTC. The entire variable domain, with the rest obtained from reference TRBV28 and TRBJ2-7, is as follows: DVKVTQSSRYLVKRTGEKVFLECVQDMDHENMFWYRQDPGLGLRLIYFSYDVKMKEKGDIPEGYSVSREKKERFSLILESASTNQTSMYLCASSPYPGTGRTYEQYFGPGTRLTVT.

The chain employs TRBV6-6 and TRBJ1-1; perhaps TRBD1 as D (5 bases). Deletions cut 4 bases from V and 11 bases from J, with 20 bases between. The CDR3 is 14 amino acids. Germline values: CDR1 MNHNY, CDR2 SVGAGI (reference sequence). The CDR3 spells CASSWGQGISRAFF. DNA of the CDR3: TGTGCCAGCAGTTGGGGTCAGGGTATAAGTCGCGCTTTCTTT.

The genes are TRBV7-2 and TRBJ2-1, with D unresolved. The CDR3 runs to 14 residues. Germline lookup yields CDR1 SGHTA and CDR2 FQGNSA. Trimming pared 3 bases from V and 5 bases from J, leaving 11 bases between. Written as DNA, the CDR3 is TGTGCCAGCAGCTTTAGTTTGGCCCACAATGAGCAGTTCTTC. This translates into CASSFSLAHNEQFF.

This clone was counted once. V gene TRBV18 combines with J gene TRBJ1-2; D is possibly TRBD1 (6 bases). With 3 bases removed from V and 4 bases from J, the gap between germline ends came to 15 bases. The V gene's germline CDR1 is KGHSH and CDR2 LQKENI. This CDR3 has 15 residues. CDR3 DNA: TGTGCCAGCTCACCGAATCTCGGACAGATCTATGGCTACACCTTC. Translation gives CASSPNLGQIYGYTF.

The V and J genes are TRBV19 and TRBJ2-1; 8 bases line up with TRBD2. This CDR3 comprises 14 residues. With V trimmed by 7 bases and J by 4 bases, 6 bases remained unmatched. Per germline, CDR1 LNHDA and CDR2 SQIVND (reference sequence). DNA for the CDR3: TGTGCCAGTACACCAACTAGCGGTTACAATGAGCAGTTCTTC. Its protein product is CASTPTSGYNEQFF. Filled out from reference TRBV19 and TRBJ2-1, the complete variable domain reads DGGITQSPKYLFRKEGQNVTLSCEQNLNHDAMYWYRQDPGQGLRLIYYSQIVNDFQKGDIAEGYSVSREKKESFPLTVTSAQKNPTAFYLCASTPTSGYNEQFFGPGTRLTVL.

V is TRBV5-5 and J is TRBJ2-4, with TRBD1 matching 9 bases. Germline V gene data show CDR1 as SGHKS and CDR2 as YYEKEE (reference sequence). J lost 0 bases, V lost 5 bases, and 6 bases had no gene match. This CDR3 comprises 16 residues. Here the CDR3 DNA reads TGTGCCAGCAGAGACGGACAGGGGCTAGCCAAAAACATTCAGTACTTC. It is translated as CASRDGQGLAKNIQYF.

The chain carries TRBV15 and TRBJ2-6, with D maybe TRBD1 (6 bases). Germline V CDR1 and CDR2: LNHNV, YYDKDF (reference sequence). The CDR3 loop spans 18 amino acids. Trimming removed 1 base from V and 2 bases from J, with 15 bases in between. The CDR3 DNA is TGTGCCACCAGCAGAGCCCCTAAGGGGGTGACTGGGGCCAACGTCCTGACTTTC. This codes for CATSRAPKGVTGANVLTF.

Written as DNA, the CDR3 is TGTGCCAGCAGCTTGGGGGACAGGGATGAGACCCAGTACTTC. It is translated as CASSLGDRDETQYF. The chain uses TRBV5-5 and TRBJ2-5; TRBD1 matches at 9 bases. V shed 0 bases and J 5 bases; nucleotides not matched to a gene: 2. CDR1 is SGHKS, CDR2 YYEKEE, per germline (reference sequence). This CDR3 comprises 14 residues.

The chain has TRBV11-2 and TRBJ1-2; D call uncertain. This CDR3 region has 13 residues. The germline gives CDR1 SGHAT, CDR2 FQNNGV. V lost 5 bases, J lost 2 bases, and 9 bases lay in between. CDR3 in amino acids: CASSPDVNYGYTF. CDR3 nucleotides: TGTGCCAGCAGCCCGGACGTAAACTATGGCTACACCTTC.

The gene calls are TRBV2 and TRBJ1-1; a weak D match, TRBD1 (6 bases). From germline, CDR1 is SNHLY and CDR2 FYNNEI. The CDR3 runs to 15 residues. The V end lost 3 bases, the J end lost 5 bases, and 16 bases lay between the germline ends. In DNA, the CDR3 is TGTGCCAGCAGTGAGACGGGGGGCCAGGGGACTGAAGCTTTCTTT. This encodes CASSETGGQGTEAFF.

This chain links TRBV19 with TRBJ2-7, with D possibly TRBD2 on 6 matching bases. V was clipped by 3 bases and J by 6 bases, with 15 bases between them. CDR3 length: 14 residues. CDR1 is LNHDA, CDR2 SQIVND, per germline (reference sequence). The CDR3 reads CASSIRTNRPEQYF. Written as DNA, the CDR3 is TGTGCCAGTAGTATCCGGACTAACCGACCCGAGCAGTACTTC.

The gene calls are TRBV4-3 and TRBJ1-2, with 7 bases aligning to TRBD1. The trim removed 0 bases at V and 4 bases at J, leaving 8 bases unmatched. Germline V gene sequence: CDR1 LGHNA, CDR2 YSLEER. CDR3 size: 16 residues. This CDR3 reads CASSQDRAGGFYGYTF. The CDR3 region has the DNA TGCGCCAGCAGCCAAGATAGGGCAGGGGGATTCTATGGCTACACCTTC.

The V and J genes are TRBV5-1 and TRBJ1-5, with 7 positions matching TRBD1. There are 15 residues in the CDR3. CDR1 and CDR2 (germline): SGHRS, YFSETQ. Germline trimming cut 0 bases from V and 1 base from J; bases unmatched to any gene: 1. The chain's CDR3 is CASSLGTGSNQPQHF. Here the CDR3 DNA reads TGCGCCAGCAGCTTGGGGACAGGCAGCAATCAGCCCCAGCATTTT.

The J gene is TRBJ2-7, the V gene TRBV10-3, with a weak D call TRBD2 (5 bases). The CDR3 contains 14 residues. Germline V gene data show CDR1 as ENHRY and CDR2 as SYGVKD. The V and J ends lost 8 bases and 3 bases respectively, with 17 bases between them. Here the CDR3 DNA reads TGTGCCATCGAGGCTCCAGAGGGCAGCTACGAGCAGTACTTC. This codes for CAIEAPEGSYEQYF.

This clone appeared once. The V and J genes are TRBV15 and TRBJ2-1; the D gene is possibly TRBD2 (5 bases). Germline V gene sequence: CDR1 LNHNV, CDR2 YYDKDF (reference sequence). Trimming left V 2 bases short and J 6 bases short, with 11 bases between. The CDR3 runs to 14 residues. The CDR3 nucleotides are TGTGCCACCAGCAGAAAACTAGAATCCAATGAGCAGTTCTTC. It encodes CATSRKLESNEQFF.